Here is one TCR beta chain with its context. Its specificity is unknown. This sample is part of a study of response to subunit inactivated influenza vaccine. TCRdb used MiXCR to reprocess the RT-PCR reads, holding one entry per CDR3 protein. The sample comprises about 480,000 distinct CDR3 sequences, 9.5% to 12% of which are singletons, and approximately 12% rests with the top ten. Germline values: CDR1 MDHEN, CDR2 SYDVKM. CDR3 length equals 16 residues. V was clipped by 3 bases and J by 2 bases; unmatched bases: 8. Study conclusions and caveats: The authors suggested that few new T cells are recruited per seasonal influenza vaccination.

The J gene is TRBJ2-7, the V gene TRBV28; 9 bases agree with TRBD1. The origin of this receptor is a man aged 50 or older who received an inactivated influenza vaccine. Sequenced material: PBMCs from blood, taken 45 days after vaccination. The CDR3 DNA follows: TGTGCCAGCAGTTTGGGACAGGGTATTATCCCCTACGAGCAGTACTTC. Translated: CASSLGQGIIPYEQYF.